A selection of T cell receptor beta chains follows, all from one sample in a study of T cells in Graves' hyperthyroidism and ophthalmopathy. TCRdb independently ran MiXCR on the multiplex PCR reads; one entry per CDR3 protein. The sample carries around 440,000 distinct CDR3 sequences, approximately 14% recorded once. Specimen: blood. Receptor source: a woman between 18 and 29 years old with Graves' hyperthyroidism. The CDR3 runs from the conserved cysteine through the conserved F or W. The order of the fields is J gene, V gene, D gene, clone size, CDR3 DNA, CDR3 protein. The D gene is left open where the match is weak. Size values are once, few and many counts, or a class for expanded clones, and some rows have none.

J: TRBJ2-2; V: TRBV10-3; D: TRBD2; size: few; DNA: TGTGCCATCAGTGAGAGGAGCGGGAGGGACACCGGGGAGCTGTTTTTT; CDR3: CAISERSGRDTGELFF
J: TRBJ2-1; V: TRBV3-1; D: TRBD2; size: many; DNA: TGTGCCAGCAGACTGGGAGGGACTAGCCCCAGGAACAATGAGCAGTTCTTC; CDR3: CASRLGGTSPRNNEQFF
J: TRBJ2-5; V: TRBV5-5; D: TRBD1; size: many; DNA: TGTGCCAGCAGCCCAACAGGGGGCGACGAGACCCAGTACTTC; CDR3: CASSPTGGDETQYF
J: TRBJ2-7; V: TRBV12-5; D: TRBD1; size: .; DNA: TGTGCTAGTGGCAACGGGACAGGGACCTACGAGCAGTACTTC; CDR3: CASGNGTGTYEQYF
J: TRBJ2-5; V: TRBV6-2/TRBV6-3; D: TRBD2; size: many; DNA: TGTGCCAGCAGTCCTAGCGGGAGGGCCGGGGAGACCCAGTACTTC; CDR3: CASSPSGRAGETQYF
J: TRBJ1-1; V: TRBV28; D: .; size: .; DNA: TGTGCCAGCAGTCCGATCGACAGAGCCGAAGCTTTCTTT; CDR3: CASSPIDRAEAFF
J: TRBJ2-5; V: TRBV7-9; D: .; size: many; DNA: TGTGCCAGCAGCTTAGTGGGGTACCAAGAGACCCAGTACTTC; CDR3: CASSLVGYQETQYF
J: TRBJ2-3; V: TRBV3-1; D: .; size: .; DNA: TGTGCCAGCAGCCGTGCGGACAGCACAGATACGCAGTATTTT; CDR3: CASSRADSTDTQYF
J: TRBJ1-1; V: TRBV30; D: .; size: many; DNA: TGTGCCTGGAACGGGGACATGAACACTGAAGCTTTCTTT; CDR3: CAWNGDMNTEAFF
J: TRBJ2-2; V: TRBV4-2; D: TRBD2; size: few; DNA: TGTGCCAGCAGCCACCCCGTTAGCGGGAGGACCGGGGAGCTGTTTTTT; CDR3: CASSHPVSGRTGELFF
J: TRBJ1-2; V: TRBV5-8; D: TRBD1; size: many; DNA: TGTGCCAGCAGCTCGGGGACAGCCGTTGACTATGGCTACACCTTC; CDR3: CASSSGTAVDYGYTF
J: TRBJ2-7; V: TRBV6-1; D: TRBD2; size: .; DNA: TGTGCCAGCGATGAAGGGACTAGCGGAACCTACGAGCAGTACTTC; CDR3: CASDEGTSGTYEQYF
J: TRBJ1-6; V: TRBV6-1; D: .; size: many; DNA: TGTGCCAGCAGCCACCTCTGGGAGACCCTCCACTTT; CDR3: CASSHLWETLHF
J: TRBJ2-1; V: TRBV6-1; D: .; size: many; DNA: TGTGCCAGCAGCCTAGGCCCGGGGGCAGGTTCCTACAATGAGCAGTTCTTC; CDR3: CASSLGPGAGSYNEQFF
J: TRBJ2-1; V: TRBV5-1; D: .; size: many; DNA: TGCGCCAGCAGGGGCCTAGGGGATTCTAGCTCCTACAATGAGCAGTTCTTC; CDR3: CASRGLGDSSSYNEQFF
J: TRBJ2-2; V: TRBV5-1; D: TRBD1; size: few; DNA: TGCGCCAGCAGCGTGGACAGGGTATATCCCGGGGAGCTGTTTTTT; CDR3: CASSVDRVYPGELFF
J: TRBJ2-1; V: TRBV5-8; D: TRBD2; size: .; DNA: TGTGCCAGCAGCTTGACCGGGAGGGCCAATCGGTTCTTC; CDR3: CASSLTGRANRFF
J: TRBJ1-2; V: TRBV30; D: TRBD1; size: .; DNA: TGTGCCTGGAGTGACCTCGGGACAGGGATCTATGGCTACACCTTC; CDR3: CAWSDLGTGIYGYTF